The entry that follows covers one TCR beta chain sequence. The sample originates from a study of blood T cell repertoires in COVID-19. The CDR3 sequence is 13 residues long. V shed 4 bases and J shed 2 bases, with 8 bases lying between them. In germline, CDR1 is SEHNR, CDR2 FQNEAQ (reference sequence). Clones were sequenced by immunoSEQ multiplex PCR, and TCRdb holds only the in-frame ones, with some missing. The sample consists of some 100,000 clones, about 89% of them appearing once. The chain combines TRBV7-9 with TRBJ1-1; tentative D call: TRBD1 (5 bases). The source is a man aged 55 to 69 with acute or convalescent COVID-19. The sample was peripheral blood. The DNA for the CDR3 is TGTGCCAGCAGCTATACAGGAAACACTGAAGCTTTCTTT. It encodes CASSYTGNTEAFF.